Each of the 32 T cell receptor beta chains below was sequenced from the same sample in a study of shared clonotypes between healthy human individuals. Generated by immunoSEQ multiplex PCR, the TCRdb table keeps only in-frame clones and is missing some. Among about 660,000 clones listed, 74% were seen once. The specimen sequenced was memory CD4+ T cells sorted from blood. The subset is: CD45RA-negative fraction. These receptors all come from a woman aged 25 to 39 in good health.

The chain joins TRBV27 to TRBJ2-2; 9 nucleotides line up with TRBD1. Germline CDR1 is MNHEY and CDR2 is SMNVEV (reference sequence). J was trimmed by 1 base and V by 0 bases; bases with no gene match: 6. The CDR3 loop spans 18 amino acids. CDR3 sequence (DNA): TGTGCCAGCAGTTTATCCTATGGACAGGGGTGGAACACCGGGGAGCTGTTTTTT. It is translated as CASSLSYGQGWNTGELFF.

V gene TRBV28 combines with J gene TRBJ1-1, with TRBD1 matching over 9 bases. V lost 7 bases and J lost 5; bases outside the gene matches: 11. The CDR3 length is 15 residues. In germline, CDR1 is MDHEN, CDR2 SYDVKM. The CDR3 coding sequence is TGTGCCAGCACCCTAGGGGGGACAGGGAGTACTGAAGCTTTCTTT. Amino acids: CASTLGGTGSTEAFF.

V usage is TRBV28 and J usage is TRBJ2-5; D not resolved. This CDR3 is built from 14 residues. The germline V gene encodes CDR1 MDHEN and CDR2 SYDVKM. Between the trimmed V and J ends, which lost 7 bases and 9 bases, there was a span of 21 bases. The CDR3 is CASTLPGGGRAQYF. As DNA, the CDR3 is TGTGCCAGCACCCTACCGGGCGGTGGAAGGGCCCAGTACTTC.

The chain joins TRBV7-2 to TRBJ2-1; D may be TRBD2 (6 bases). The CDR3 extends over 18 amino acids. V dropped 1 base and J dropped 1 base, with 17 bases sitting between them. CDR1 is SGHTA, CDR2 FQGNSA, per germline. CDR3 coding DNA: TGTGCCAGCAGCTTAGATGGTAGCGGAAGGTGGTCCTACAATGAGCAGTTCTTC. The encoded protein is CASSLDGSGRWSYNEQFF. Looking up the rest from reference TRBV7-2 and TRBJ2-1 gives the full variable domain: GAGVSQSPSNKVTEKGKDVELRCDPISGHTALYWYRQSLGQGLEFLIYFQGNSAPDKSGLPSDRFSAERTGGSVSTLTIQRTQQEDSAVYLCASSLDGSGRWSYNEQFFGPGTRLTVL.

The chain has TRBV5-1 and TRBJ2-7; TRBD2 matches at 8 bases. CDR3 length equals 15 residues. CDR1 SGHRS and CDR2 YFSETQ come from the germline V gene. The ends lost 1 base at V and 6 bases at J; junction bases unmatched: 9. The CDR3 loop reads CASSLQGSGAAEQYF. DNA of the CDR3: TGCGCCAGCAGCTTGCAAGGTAGCGGGGCGGCCGAGCAGTACTTC. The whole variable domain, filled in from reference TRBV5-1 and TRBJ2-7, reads KAGVTQTPRYLIKTRGQQVTLSCSPISGHRSVSWYQQTPGQGLQFLFEYFSETQRNKGNFPGRFSGRQFSNSRSEMNVSTLELGDSALYLCASSLQGSGAAEQYFGPGTRLTVT.

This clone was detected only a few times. This CDR3 reads CASSNQRDSYEQYF. The DNA for the CDR3 is TGTGCCAGCAGCAACCAGCGGGACTCCTACGAGCAGTACTTC. V gene TRBV7-2 combines with J gene TRBJ2-7; 7 bases align to TRBD2. Germline CDR1 SGHTA, CDR2 FQGNSA. V shed 5 bases and J 0 bases; nucleotides not matched to a gene: 4. CDR3 size: 14 residues.

The CDR3 is CATSRESGGGNEQFF. CDR3 nucleotide sequence: TGTGCCACCAGCAGAGAATCGGGGGGAGGCAATGAGCAGTTCTTC. The J gene is TRBJ2-1, the V gene TRBV15; TRBD2 agrees at 7 bases. Trimming at V came to 0 bases and at J to 6 bases, leaving 5 bases not matched to a gene. This CDR3 is 15 amino acids long. The germline CDR1 and CDR2 sequences are LNHNV and YYDKDF (reference sequence).

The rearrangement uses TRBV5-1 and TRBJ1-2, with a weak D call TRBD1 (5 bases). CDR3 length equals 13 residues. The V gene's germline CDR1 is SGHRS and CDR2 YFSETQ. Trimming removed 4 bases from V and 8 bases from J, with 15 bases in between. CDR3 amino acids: CASSPDTFGGYTF. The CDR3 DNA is TGCGCCAGCAGCCCGGACACCTTTGGCGGCTACACCTTC.

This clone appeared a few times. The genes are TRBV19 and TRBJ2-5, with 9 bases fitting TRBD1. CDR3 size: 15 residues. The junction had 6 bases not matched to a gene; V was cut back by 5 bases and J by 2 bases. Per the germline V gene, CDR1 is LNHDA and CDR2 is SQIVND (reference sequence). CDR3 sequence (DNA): TGTGCCAGTAGTCCGGGACAGGGACAACAAGAGACCCAGTACTTC. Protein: CASSPGQGQQETQYF.

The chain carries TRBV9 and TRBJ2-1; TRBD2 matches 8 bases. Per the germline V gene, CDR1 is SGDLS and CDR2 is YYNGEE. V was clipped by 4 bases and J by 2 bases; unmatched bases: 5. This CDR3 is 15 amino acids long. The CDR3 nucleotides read TGTGCCAGCAGCTGGCGGGGGGATCCCTACAATGAGCAGTTCTTC. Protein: CASSWRGDPYNEQFF.

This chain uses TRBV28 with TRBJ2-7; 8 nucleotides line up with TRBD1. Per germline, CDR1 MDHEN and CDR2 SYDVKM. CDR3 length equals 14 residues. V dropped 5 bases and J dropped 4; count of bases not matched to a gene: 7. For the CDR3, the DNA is TGTGCCAGCAGTGCCGACAGGGGATCTTACGAGCAGTACTTC. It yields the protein CASSADRGSYEQYF.

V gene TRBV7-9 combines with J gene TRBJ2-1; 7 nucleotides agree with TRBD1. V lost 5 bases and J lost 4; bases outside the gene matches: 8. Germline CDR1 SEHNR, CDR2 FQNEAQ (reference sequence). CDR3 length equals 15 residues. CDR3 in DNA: TGTGCCAGCAGCAAAGAACGGGGACAGTACAATGAGCAGTTCTTC. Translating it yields CASSKERGQYNEQFF.

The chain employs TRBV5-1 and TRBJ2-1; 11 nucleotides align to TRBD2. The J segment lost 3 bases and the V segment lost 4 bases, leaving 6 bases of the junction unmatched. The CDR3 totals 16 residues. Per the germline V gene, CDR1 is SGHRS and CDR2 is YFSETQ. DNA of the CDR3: TGCGCCAGCAGCGTACACGGGACTAGCGGCTACAATGAGCAGTTCTTC. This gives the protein CASSVHGTSGYNEQFF.

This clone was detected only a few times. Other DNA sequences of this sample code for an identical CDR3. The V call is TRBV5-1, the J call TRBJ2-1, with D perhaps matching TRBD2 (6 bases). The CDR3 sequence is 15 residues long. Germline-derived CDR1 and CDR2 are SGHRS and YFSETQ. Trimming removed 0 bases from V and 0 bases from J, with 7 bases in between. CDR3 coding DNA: TGCGCCAGCAGCTTGGGGGACTCCTCCTACAATGAGCAGTTCTTC. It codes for CASSLGDSSYNEQFF.

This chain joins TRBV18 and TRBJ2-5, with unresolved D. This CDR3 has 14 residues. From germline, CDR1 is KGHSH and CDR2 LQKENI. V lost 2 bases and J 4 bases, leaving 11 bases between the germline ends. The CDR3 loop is CASSPEAFRETQYF. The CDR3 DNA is TGTGCCAGCTCACCAGAGGCCTTTCGAGAGACCCAGTACTTC.

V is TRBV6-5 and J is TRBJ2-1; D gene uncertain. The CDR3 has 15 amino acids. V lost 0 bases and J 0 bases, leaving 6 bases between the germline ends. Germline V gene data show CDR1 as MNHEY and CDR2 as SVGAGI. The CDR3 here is CASSYSGNSYNEQFF. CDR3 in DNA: TGTGCCAGCAGTTACTCGGGGAACTCCTACAATGAGCAGTTCTTC.

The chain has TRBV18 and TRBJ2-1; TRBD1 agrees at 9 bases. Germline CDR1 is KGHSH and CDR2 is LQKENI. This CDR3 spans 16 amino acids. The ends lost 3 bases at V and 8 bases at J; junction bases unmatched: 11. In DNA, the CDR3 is TGTGCCAGCTCACCTGTTGGCGGGGACAGGGTCCATGAGCAGTTCTTC. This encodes CASSPVGGDRVHEQFF.

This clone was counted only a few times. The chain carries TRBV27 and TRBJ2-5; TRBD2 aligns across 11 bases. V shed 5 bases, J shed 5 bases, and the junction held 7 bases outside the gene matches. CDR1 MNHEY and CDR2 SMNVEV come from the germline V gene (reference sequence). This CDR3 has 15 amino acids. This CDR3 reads CASSKLAGGPETQYF. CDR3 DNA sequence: TGTGCCAGCAGTAAATTAGCGGGAGGGCCGGAGACCCAGTACTTC.

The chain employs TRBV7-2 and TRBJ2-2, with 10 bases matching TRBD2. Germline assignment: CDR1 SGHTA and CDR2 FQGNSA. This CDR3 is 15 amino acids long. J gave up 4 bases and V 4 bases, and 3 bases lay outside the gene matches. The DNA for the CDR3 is TGTGCCAGCAGCTCTTTAGCGGGAGGCACCGGGGAGCTGTTTTTT. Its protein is CASSSLAGGTGELFF.

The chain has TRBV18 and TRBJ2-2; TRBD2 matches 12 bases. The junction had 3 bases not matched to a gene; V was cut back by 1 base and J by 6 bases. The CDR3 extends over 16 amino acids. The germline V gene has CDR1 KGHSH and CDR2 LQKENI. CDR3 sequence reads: CASSPQGTSGPGELFF. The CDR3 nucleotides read TGTGCCAGCTCACCACAAGGGACTAGCGGGCCCGGGGAGCTGTTTTTT.

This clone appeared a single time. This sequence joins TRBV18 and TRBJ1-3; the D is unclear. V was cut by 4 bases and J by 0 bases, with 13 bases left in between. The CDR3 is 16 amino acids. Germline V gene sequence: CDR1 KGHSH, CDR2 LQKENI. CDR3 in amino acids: CASSQFGPRSGNTIYF. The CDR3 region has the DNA TGTGCCAGCTCACAGTTCGGGCCTCGCTCTGGAAACACCATATATTTT.

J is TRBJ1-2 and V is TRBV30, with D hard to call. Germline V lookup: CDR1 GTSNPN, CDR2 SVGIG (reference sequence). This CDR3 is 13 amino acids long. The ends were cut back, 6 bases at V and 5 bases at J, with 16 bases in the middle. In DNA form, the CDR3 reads TGTGCCTGTAACCGGGCCAGAGGGTATGGCTACACCTTC. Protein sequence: CACNRARGYGYTF.

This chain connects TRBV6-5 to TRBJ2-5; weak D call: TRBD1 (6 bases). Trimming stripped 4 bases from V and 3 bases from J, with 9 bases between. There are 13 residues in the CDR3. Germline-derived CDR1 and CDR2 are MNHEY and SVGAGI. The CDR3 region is CASSFRQEETQYF. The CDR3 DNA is TGTGCCAGCAGTTTTAGACAGGAAGAGACCCAGTACTTC.

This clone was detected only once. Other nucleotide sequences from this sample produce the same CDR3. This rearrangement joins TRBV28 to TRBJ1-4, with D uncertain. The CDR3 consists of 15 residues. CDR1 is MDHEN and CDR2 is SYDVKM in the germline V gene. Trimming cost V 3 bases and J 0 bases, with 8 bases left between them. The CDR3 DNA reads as TGTGCCAGCAGTTTGGGCGGGGCAACTAATGAAAAACTGTTTTTT. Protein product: CASSLGGATNEKLFF.

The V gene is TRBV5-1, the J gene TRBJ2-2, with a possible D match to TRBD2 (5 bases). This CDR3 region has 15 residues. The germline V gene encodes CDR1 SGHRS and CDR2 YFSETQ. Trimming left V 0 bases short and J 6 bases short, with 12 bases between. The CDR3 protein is CASSLAGSGAGELFF. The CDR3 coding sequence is TGCGCCAGCAGCTTGGCCGGGTCCGGGGCCGGGGAGCTGTTTTTT.

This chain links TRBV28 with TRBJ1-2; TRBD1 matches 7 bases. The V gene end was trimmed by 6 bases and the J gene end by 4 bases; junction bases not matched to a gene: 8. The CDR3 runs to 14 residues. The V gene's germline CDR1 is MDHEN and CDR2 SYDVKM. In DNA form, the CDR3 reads TGTGCCAGCAGCTCCACAGGGGAAGTCTATGGCTACACCTTC. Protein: CASSSTGEVYGYTF.

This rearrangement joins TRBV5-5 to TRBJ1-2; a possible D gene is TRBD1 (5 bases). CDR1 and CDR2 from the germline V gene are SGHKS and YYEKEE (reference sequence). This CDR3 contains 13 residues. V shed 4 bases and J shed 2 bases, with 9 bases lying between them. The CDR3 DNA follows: TGTGCCAGCAGCCCCGACAGAAACTATGGCTACACCTTC. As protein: CASSPDRNYGYTF.

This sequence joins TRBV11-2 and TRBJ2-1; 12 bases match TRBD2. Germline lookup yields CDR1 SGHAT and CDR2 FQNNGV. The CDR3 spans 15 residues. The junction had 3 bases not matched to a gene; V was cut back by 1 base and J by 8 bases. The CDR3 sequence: CASSLGTSGMDEQFF. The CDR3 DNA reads TGTGCCAGCAGCTTAGGGACTAGCGGGATGGATGAGCAGTTCTTC.

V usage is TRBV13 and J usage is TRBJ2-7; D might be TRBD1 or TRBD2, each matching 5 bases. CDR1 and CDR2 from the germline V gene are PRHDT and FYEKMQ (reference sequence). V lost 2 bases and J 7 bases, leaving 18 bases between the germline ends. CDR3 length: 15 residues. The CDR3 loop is CASSLLGAQPGEQYF. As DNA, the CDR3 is TGTGCCAGCAGCTTACTCGGGGCGCAGCCGGGGGAGCAGTACTTC.

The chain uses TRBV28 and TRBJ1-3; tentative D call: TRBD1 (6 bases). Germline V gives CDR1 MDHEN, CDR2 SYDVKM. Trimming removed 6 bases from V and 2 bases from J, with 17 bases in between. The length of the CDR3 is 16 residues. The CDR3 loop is CASRTHGGRTGNTIYF. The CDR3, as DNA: TGTGCCAGCAGGACGCACGGGGGGCGGACTGGAAACACCATATATTTT.

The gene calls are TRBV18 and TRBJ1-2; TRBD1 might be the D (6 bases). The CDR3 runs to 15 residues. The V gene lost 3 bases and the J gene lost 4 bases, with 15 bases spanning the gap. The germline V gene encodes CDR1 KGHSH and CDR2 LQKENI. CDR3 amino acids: CASSPNRDGLYGYTF. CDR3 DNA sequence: TGTGCCAGCTCACCGAACAGGGACGGGCTCTATGGCTACACCTTC.

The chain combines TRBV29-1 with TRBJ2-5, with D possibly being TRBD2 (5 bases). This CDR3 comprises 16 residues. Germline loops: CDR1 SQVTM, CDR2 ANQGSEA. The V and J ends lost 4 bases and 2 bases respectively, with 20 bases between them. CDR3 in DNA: TGCAGCGTTGGACCCACGAGGGCTAGTGAGCAAGAGACCCAGTACTTC. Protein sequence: CSVGPTRASEQETQYF.